This T cell receptor beta chain was documented in a study of blood T cell repertoires in COVID-19. Study-level background: Acute and convalescent COVID-19 samples came from the United States, Italy and Spain. T cells, B-cell-depleted T cells, or PBMCs provided the cDNA or gDNA that served as material.

Original data processing: Amplified reference gene primers provided the basis for estimating nucleated cell counts. Assay used: immunoSEQ multiplex PCR; TCRdb lists only in-frame clones, some missing. D and trimming come from the DNA, and the V and J calls and clone size come from that table. Altogether approximately 400,000 clones are present, roughly 90% being singletons, with the ten largest covering roughly 1.2%. Germline V gene lookup returns CDR1 SNHLY and CDR2 FYNNEI. This CDR3 has 15 residues. V was pared by 5 bases and J by 3 bases, with 16 bases between. This sequence was found in a middle-aged man with acute or convalescent COVID-19. The chain has TRBV2 and TRBJ1-1; D uncertain. Sequencing used peripheral blood. This CDR3 is CASSPEEGGYTEAFF. The DNA of the CDR3 is TGTGCCAGCAGTCCTGAAGAGGGAGGGTACACTGAAGCTTTCTTT.